This T cell receptor beta chain was documented in a study of blood T cell repertoires in COVID-19. Study context: Specimens from acute and convalescent COVID-19 originated in the United States, Italy and Spain. Sources were T cells, B-cell-depleted T cells, or PBMCs; the material itself was cDNA or gDNA.

Per the original methods: Quantification of nucleated cells was approximated via reference gene primer amplification. The repertoire was sequenced with immunoSEQ multiplex PCR; TCRdb's copy has only in-frame clones and lacks some. For V, J and clone size, that table is used; D and trimming come from the DNA. Altogether 200,000 to 300,000 clones are present, around 85% being singletons, with the ten largest covering about 10%. The V end lost 4 bases, the J end lost 3 bases, and 19 bases lay between the germline ends. From germline, CDR1 is LNHDA and CDR2 SQIVND (reference sequence). The CDR3 loop spans 17 amino acids.

The sequenced material came from peripheral blood. The V gene is TRBV19, the J gene TRBJ1-5; tentatively, D is TRBD1 (6 bases). The TCR sequence derives from a man older than 75 with acute or convalescent COVID-19. The CDR3 loop is CASSKDRFGDTNQPQHF. The CDR3 DNA reads TGTGCCAGTAGTAAGGACAGATTCGGGGATACCAATCAGCCCCAGCATTTT.